The source of this T cell receptor (beta chain) is a study of blood T cell repertoires in COVID-19. Turning to the study itself: T cells, B-cell-depleted T cells, or PBMCs supplied cDNA or gDNA.

CDR1 and CDR2 (germline): KGHSH, LQKENI. V lost 3 bases and J 2 bases, leaving 9 bases between the germline ends. CDR3 length: 14 amino acids. Measured with immunoSEQ multiplex PCR; TCRdb has only the in-frame clones, and not every one. The sample holds tens of thousands of clones, 81% seen once. The rearrangement links TRBV18 to TRBJ2-3; D is unresolved. The specimen was peripheral blood. The receptor's source is a man older than 75 with acute or convalescent COVID-19. The CDR3 sequence is CASSPTDYTDTQYF. The CDR3 bases are TGTGCCAGCTCACCCACAGATTACACAGATACGCAGTATTTT.